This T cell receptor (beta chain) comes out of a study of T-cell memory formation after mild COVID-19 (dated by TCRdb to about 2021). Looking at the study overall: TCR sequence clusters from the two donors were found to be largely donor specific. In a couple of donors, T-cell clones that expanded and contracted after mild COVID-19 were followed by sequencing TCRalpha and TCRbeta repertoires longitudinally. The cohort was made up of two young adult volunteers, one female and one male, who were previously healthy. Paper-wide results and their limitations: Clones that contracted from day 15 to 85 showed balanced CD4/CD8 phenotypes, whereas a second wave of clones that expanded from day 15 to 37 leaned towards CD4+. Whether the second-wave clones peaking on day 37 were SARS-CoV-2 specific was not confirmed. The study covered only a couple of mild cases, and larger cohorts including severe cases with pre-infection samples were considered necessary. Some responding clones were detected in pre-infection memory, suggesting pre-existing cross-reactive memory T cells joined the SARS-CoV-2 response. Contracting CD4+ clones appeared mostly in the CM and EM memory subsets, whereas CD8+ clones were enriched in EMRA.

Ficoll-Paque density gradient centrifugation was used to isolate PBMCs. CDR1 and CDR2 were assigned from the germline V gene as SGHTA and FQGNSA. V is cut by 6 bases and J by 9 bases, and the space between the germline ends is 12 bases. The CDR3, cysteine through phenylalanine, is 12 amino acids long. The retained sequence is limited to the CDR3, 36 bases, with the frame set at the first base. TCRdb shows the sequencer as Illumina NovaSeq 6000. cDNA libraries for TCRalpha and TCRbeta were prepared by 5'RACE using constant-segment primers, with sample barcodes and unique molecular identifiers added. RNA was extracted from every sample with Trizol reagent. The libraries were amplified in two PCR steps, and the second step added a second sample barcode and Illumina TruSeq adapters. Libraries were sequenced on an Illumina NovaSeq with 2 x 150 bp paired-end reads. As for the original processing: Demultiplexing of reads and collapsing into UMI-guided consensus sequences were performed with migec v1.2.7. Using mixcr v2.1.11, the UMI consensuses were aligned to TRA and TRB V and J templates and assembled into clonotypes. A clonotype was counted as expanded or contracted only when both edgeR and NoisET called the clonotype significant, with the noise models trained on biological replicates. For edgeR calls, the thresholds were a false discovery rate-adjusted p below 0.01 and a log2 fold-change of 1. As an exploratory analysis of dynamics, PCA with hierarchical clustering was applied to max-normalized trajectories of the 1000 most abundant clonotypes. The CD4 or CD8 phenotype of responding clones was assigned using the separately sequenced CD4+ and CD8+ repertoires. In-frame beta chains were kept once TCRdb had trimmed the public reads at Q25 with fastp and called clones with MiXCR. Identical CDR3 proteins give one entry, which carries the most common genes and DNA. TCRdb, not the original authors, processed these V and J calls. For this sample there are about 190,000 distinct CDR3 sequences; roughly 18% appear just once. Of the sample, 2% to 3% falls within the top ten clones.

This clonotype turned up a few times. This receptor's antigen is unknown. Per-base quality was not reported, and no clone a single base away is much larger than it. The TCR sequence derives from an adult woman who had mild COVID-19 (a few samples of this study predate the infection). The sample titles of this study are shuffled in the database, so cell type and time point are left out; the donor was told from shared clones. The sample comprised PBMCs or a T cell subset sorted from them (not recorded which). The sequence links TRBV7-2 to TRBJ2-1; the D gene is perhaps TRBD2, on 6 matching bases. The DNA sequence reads TGTGCCAGCAGGGGGGGATTCGGTGAGCAGTTCTTC. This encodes CASRGGFGEQFF.